The rows below give T cell receptor beta chains drawn from one sample of a study of cytomegalovirus exposure and HLA in healthy donors. The assay was immunoSEQ multiplex PCR, and TCRdb's table has in-frame clones only and misses some. Of around 200,000 clones detected, 70% to 85% appear once; the ten largest clones hold around 2.9%. Sequenced material: PBMCs. These receptor sequences come from a woman aged 55-70 years in good health and CMV-seropositive. Both conserved end residues are part of each CDR3. The D gene is left open where the match is weak. The size entry is marked missing in some rows and otherwise reads once, few, many or a size class.

abundance | j_gene | v_gene | d_gene | CDR3aa | CDR3nt
- | TRBJ2-1 | TRBV2 | TRBD2 | CASSHGLALGGEQFF | TGTGCCAGCAGTCACGGACTAGCTTTGGGTGGTGAGCAGTTCTTC
- | TRBJ2-3 | TRBV9 | - | CASSVVGGADTQYF | TGTGCCAGCAGCGTAGTAGGAGGGGCAGATACGCAGTATTTT
- | TRBJ2-6 | TRBV27 | TRBD1 | CASSLIGTGLSGANVLTF | TGTGCCAGCAGTTTAATAGGGACAGGGTTGTCTGGGGCCAACGTCCTGACTTTC
- | TRBJ2-3 | TRBV6-4 | TRBD1 | CASSDFPTGAARGTQYF | TGTGCCAGCAGTGATTTTCCGACAGGGGCCGCCCGGGGTACGCAGTATTTT
- | TRBJ1-3 | TRBV13 | - | CASSLNQGPRTGNTIYF | TGTGCCAGCAGCTTGAACCAGGGCCCCCGTACTGGAAACACCATATATTTT
- | TRBJ2-3 | TRBV11-2 | TRBD2 | CASSLVAGGAPPGPTQYF | TGTGCCAGCAGCTTAGTAGCGGGGGGGGCACCGCCGGGGCCTACGCAGTATTTT
- | TRBJ2-1 | TRBV6-1 | TRBD2 | CASDLAGGNEQFF | TGTGCCAGCGACTTAGCGGGAGGCAATGAGCAGTTCTTC
- | TRBJ1-6 | TRBV28 | - | CASSSPTRSSYNSPLHF | TGTGCCAGCAGTTCCCCCACGAGAAGCTCCTATAATTCACCCCTCCACTTT
- | TRBJ2-5 | TRBV5-4 | TRBD2 | CASSLVLAGNGETQYF | TGTGCCAGCAGCTTAGTACTAGCGGGAAATGGAGAGACCCAGTACTTC
- | TRBJ2-7 | TRBV5-6 | TRBD2 | CASSFRLAEVYEQYF | TGTGCCAGCAGCTTTCGTCTAGCGGAAGTCTACGAGCAGTACTTC
- | TRBJ1-5 | TRBV2 | TRBD1 | CASSEGQGAFQPQHF | TGTGCCAGCAGTGAGGGGCAGGGGGCTTTTCAGCCCCAGCATTTT
few | TRBJ2-1 | TRBV18 | TRBD2 | CASSPGRGDLNEQFF | TGTGCCAGCTCCCCGGGGCGGGGGGACCTCAATGAGCAGTTCTTC
- | TRBJ1-1 | TRBV5-1 | TRBD1 | CASSFGTGNTEAFF | TGCGCCAGCAGCTTCGGGACAGGGAACACTGAAGCTTTCTTT
- | TRBJ2-7 | TRBV10-3 | TRBD2 | CAISERRGGGGEQYF | TGTGCCATCAGTGAAAGGCGGGGGGGCGGGGGCGAGCAGTACTTC
- | TRBJ1-3 | TRBV5-6 | - | CASSLSFSRYGNTIYF | TGTGCCAGCAGCTTATCGTTCTCGAGATATGGAAACACCATATATTTT
once | TRBJ2-5 | TRBV7-3 | TRBD2 | CASSLPPGTSGDQETQYF | TGTGCCAGCAGCTTACCGCCCGGGACTAGCGGAGACCAAGAGACCCAGTACTTC
- | TRBJ2-7 | TRBV13 | - | CASSLDPQGSYEQYF | TGTGCCAGCAGCTTAGACCCCCAGGGGTCCTACGAGCAGTACTTC
- | TRBJ2-1 | TRBV5-1 | - | CASSLEASTYNEQFF | TGCGCCAGCAGCTTGGAAGCGTCGACCTACAATGAGCAGTTCTTC
- | TRBJ1-4 | TRBV5-1 | TRBD1 | CASSKGQRDEKLFF | TGCGCCAGCAGCAAGGGACAGCGGGATGAAAAACTGTTTTTT
- | TRBJ2-3 | TRBV29-1 | TRBD1 | CSGETGGGTDTQYF | TGCAGCGGGGAAACAGGGGGAGGAACAGATACGCAGTATTTT
- | TRBJ2-3 | TRBV5-1 | TRBD2 | CASSPGTSGYTDTQYF | TGCGCCAGCAGCCCCGGGACTAGCGGATACACAGATACGCAGTATTTT
- | TRBJ2-1 | TRBV10-1 | - | CASSESGGTYNEQFF | TGCGCCAGCAGTGAGTCTGGCGGGACCTACAATGAGCAGTTCTTC
- | TRBJ1-1 | TRBV18 | - | CASSPPAVMNTEAFF | TGTGCCAGCTCACCACCGGCGGTGATGAACACTGAAGCTTTCTTT
- | TRBJ2-7 | TRBV6-1 | - | CASSEKKGTGLMVEQYF | TGTGCCAGCAGTGAAAAGAAGGGCACAGGCCTTATGGTCGAGCAGTACTTC
- | TRBJ1-6 | TRBV5-1 | - | CASNQGRQDSPLHF | TGCGCCAGCAATCAAGGGAGGCAGGATTCACCCCTCCACTTT
- | TRBJ2-2 | TRBV28 | - | CASSLGQLNTGELFF | TGTGCCAGCAGTTTAGGGCAGCTTAACACCGGGGAGCTGTTTTTT
- | TRBJ2-1 | TRBV2 | TRBD2 | CAIQSLAGPSYNEQFF | TGTGCCATACAGTCGTTAGCGGGGCCCTCCTACAATGAGCAGTTCTTC
- | TRBJ1-3 | TRBV14 | TRBD1 | CASSRQGAGNTIYF | TGTGCCAGCAGCCGACAGGGAGCAGGAAACACCATATATTTT
- | TRBJ1-1 | TRBV5-1 | - | CASSSHRGVNAEAFF | TGCGCCAGCAGCTCCCACCGGGGAGTAAACGCTGAAGCTTTCTTT
- | TRBJ2-7 | TRBV6-1 | - | CASSGPGHQDSGFSYEQYF | TGTGCCAGCAGTGGGCCGGGACATCAAGATAGCGGGTTCTCCTACGAGCAGTACTTC
- | TRBJ2-3 | TRBV2 | TRBD2 | CASVPLAGGTDTQYF | TGTGCCAGCGTCCCTCTAGCGGGGGGCACAGATACGCAGTATTTT
- | TRBJ1-1 | TRBV5-1 | TRBD1 | CASSTGQANTEAFF | TGCGCCAGCAGCACGGGACAGGCGAACACTGAAGCTTTCTTT
- | TRBJ1-5 | TRBV19 | - | CASSFNLDRLDQPQHF | TGTGCCAGTAGTTTCAACCTCGACAGATTGGATCAGCCCCAGCATTTT
- | TRBJ2-3 | TRBV11-2 | TRBD1 | CASSSGTGRDTQYF | TGTGCCAGCAGCTCCGGGACAGGGAGAGATACGCAGTATTTT
- | TRBJ2-6 | TRBV10-3 | - | CAISGGRGESGANVLTF | TGTGCCATCAGTGGGGGCAGGGGAGAAAGTGGGGCCAACGTCCTGACTTTC
- | TRBJ2-2 | TRBV27 | - | CASSLRRFNTGELFF | TGTGCCAGCAGTTTAAGGAGATTTAACACCGGGGAGCTGTTTTTT
- | TRBJ2-1 | TRBV6-5 | TRBD2 | CASSWGLAGGWEQFF | TGTGCCAGCAGTTGGGGACTAGCGGGAGGTTGGGAGCAGTTCTTC
- | TRBJ1-2 | TRBV18 | - | CASSPTPQGRANYGYTF | TGTGCCAGCTCACCAACACCTCAGGGGCGAGCAAACTATGGCTACACCTTC
- | TRBJ2-7 | TRBV21-1 | - | CASTPPGGKCPIGSYEQYF | TGTGCCAGCACACCCCCAGGAGGGAAATGTCCCATAGGGTCCTACGAGCAGTACTTC
- | TRBJ1-1 | TRBV19 | TRBD1 | CASSGQGMNTEAFF | TGTGCCAGTAGCGGACAGGGGATGAACACTGAAGCTTTCTTT
- | TRBJ1-3 | TRBV5-4 | - | CASSFGNGFRSGNTIYF | TGTGCCAGCAGCTTTGGTAACGGGTTCCGCTCTGGAAACACCATATATTTT
- | TRBJ1-3 | TRBV2 | - | CASPKGKSSGNTIYF | TGTGCCAGTCCGAAGGGGAAGAGCTCTGGAAACACCATATATTTT
- | TRBJ2-7 | TRBV6-5 | TRBD1 | CASSYSRQGSSYEQYF | TGTGCCAGCAGTTACTCGAGACAGGGGTCCTCCTACGAGCAGTACTTC
- | TRBJ2-1 | TRBV28 | - | CASSLSSANSYNEQFF | TGTGCCAGCAGTTTAAGTAGCGCCAACTCCTACAATGAGCAGTTCTTC
- | TRBJ2-7 | TRBV21-1 | - | CASSNSGEQYF | TGTGCCAGCAGCAACTCGGGTGAGCAGTACTTC
- | TRBJ1-5 | TRBV21-1 | - | CASSKGNRGVGFLSNQPQHF | TGTGCCAGCAGCAAAGGGAACAGGGGTGTGGGATTTCTTAGCAATCAGCCCCAGCATTTT
once | TRBJ2-7 | TRBV5-6 | TRBD1 | CASSFPGGRYEQYF | TGTGCCAGCAGCTTCCCAGGGGGCAGGTACGAGCAGTACTTC
- | TRBJ2-6 | TRBV19 | TRBD1 | CATHRDRVAAGANVLTF | TGTGCCACCCACCGGGACAGGGTCGCGGCTGGGGCCAACGTCCTGACTTTC
- | TRBJ2-5 | TRBV7-2 | - | CASSLGGRGETQYF | TGTGCCAGCAGCTTAGGCGGTCGGGGAGAGACCCAGTACTTC
- | TRBJ1-2 | TRBV5-5 | TRBD1 | CASSGSYRGDYGYTF | TGTGCCAGCAGCGGAAGCTACAGGGGTGACTATGGCTACACCTTC
- | TRBJ1-5 | TRBV5-4 | - | CASSFGGESNQPQHF | TGTGCCAGCAGCTTCGGGGGTGAGAGCAATCAGCCCCAGCATTTT
- | TRBJ2-1 | TRBV5-1 | TRBD2 | CASSFREGNEQFF | TGCGCCAGCAGCTTTCGGGAGGGCAATGAGCAGTTCTTC
- | TRBJ2-6 | TRBV4-3 | - | CASSQAPLGANVLTF | TGCGCCAGCAGCCAAGCCCCACTCGGGGCCAACGTCCTGACTTTC
- | TRBJ2-3 | TRBV6-5 | TRBD1 | CASSYDRANSDTQYF | TGTGCCAGCAGTTACGACAGGGCCAATTCAGATACGCAGTATTTT
few | TRBJ1-4 | TRBV2 | TRBD1 | CASSKNGQGAEKLFF | TGTGCCAGCAGCAAAAACGGACAGGGGGCCGAAAAACTGTTTTTT
- | TRBJ2-1 | TRBV7-2 | TRBD2 | CASSGSGGFSYNEQFF | TGTGCCAGCAGTGGTAGCGGGGGATTCTCCTACAATGAGCAGTTCTTC
- | TRBJ1-2 | TRBV15 | - | CATSRRSGGQNYGYTF | TGTGCCACCAGCAGGAGGAGCGGGGGGCAAAACTATGGCTACACCTTC